The TCR beta chain described here comes from a study of identical twins. Overall study findings and caveats: Findings depended on cross-sectional statistics rather than tracking the same donors.

This clonotype turned up a few times. Its antigen is not known. Using its own MiXCR run on the 5' RACE reads, TCRdb lists one record per CDR3 protein. In the table there are about 530,000 distinct CDR3 sequences, 13% to 15% of which are singletons. The CDR3 length is 13 residues. Deletions cut 0 bases from V and 5 bases from J, with 10 bases between. Germline V gene data show CDR1 as DFQATT and CDR2 as SNEGSKA (reference sequence). This sample also appeared in a second study, on yellow fever vaccine responses in identical twins. That study adds: Twins reportedly mounted vaccine T cell responses that seemed partly convergent, partly personalized.

The TCR comes from a woman younger than 35 in good health. The sample comprised CD4+ T cells sorted from blood. The chain is built from TRBV20-1 and TRBJ1-1; D ambiguous. The CDR3 is CSARDEGGTEAFF. The CDR3 DNA follows: TGCAGTGCTAGAGATGAAGGTGGGACTGAAGCTTTCTTT.